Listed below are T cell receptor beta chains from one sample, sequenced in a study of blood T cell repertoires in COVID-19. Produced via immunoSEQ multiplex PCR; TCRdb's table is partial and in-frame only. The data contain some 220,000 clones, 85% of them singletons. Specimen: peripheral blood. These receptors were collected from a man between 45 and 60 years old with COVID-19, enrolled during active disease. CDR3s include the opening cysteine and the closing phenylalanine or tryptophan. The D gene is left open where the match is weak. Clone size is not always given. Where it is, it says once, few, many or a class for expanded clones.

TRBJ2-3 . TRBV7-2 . CASSFLARTDTQYF TGTGCCAGCAGCTTCCTAGCGCGCACAGATACGCAGTATTTT
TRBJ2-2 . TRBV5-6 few CASSFLAGVIYTGELFF TGTGCCAGCAGCTTTTTGGCAGGGGTCATTTACACCGGGGAGCTGTTTTTT
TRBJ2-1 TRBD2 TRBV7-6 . CASSKAGAFYNEQFF TGTGCCAGCAGTAAAGCGGGGGCCTTCTACAATGAGCAGTTCTTC
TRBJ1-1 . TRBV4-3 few CASSQDLIQGSTEAFF TGCGCCAGCAGCCAAGATCTTATCCAGGGGTCCACTGAAGCTTTCTTT
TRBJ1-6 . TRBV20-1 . CSASWRGNSPLHF TGCAGTGCTAGTTGGAGGGGCAATTCACCCCTCCACTTT
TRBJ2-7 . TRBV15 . CATSGAGLNEQYF TGTGCCACCAGCGGCGCAGGGCTGAACGAGCAGTACTTC
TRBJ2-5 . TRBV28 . CASSPEPVQETQYF TGTGCCAGCAGTCCCGAACCAGTCCAAGAGACCCAGTACTTC
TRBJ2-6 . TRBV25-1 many CASSEKGTFVLTF TGTGCCAGCAGTGAAAAAGGGACTTTCGTCCTGACTTTC
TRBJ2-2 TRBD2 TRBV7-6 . CASSSTSGGPYTGELFF TGTGCCAGCAGCTCTACTAGCGGGGGGCCCTACACCGGGGAGCTGTTTTTT
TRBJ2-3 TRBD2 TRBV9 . CASSESGGAFTDTQYF TGTGCCAGCAGCGAAAGCGGGGGGGCTTTTACAGATACGCAGTATTTT
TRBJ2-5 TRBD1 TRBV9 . CASSVEGTGGETQYF TGTGCCAGCAGCGTAGAGGGGACAGGAGGGGAGACCCAGTACTTC
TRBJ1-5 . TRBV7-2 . CASSLARREDQPQHF TGTGCCAGCAGCTTAGCGCGGAGGGAAGATCAGCCCCAGCATTTT
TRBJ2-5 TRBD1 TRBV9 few CASRRGTGAEYQETQYF TGTGCCAGCAGGAGGGGAACAGGGGCTGAGTACCAAGAGACCCAGTACTTC
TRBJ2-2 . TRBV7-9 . CASSPVTGELFF TGTGCCAGCAGCCCGGTCACCGGGGAGCTGTTTTTT
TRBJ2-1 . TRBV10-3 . CAISLQGGTTSSYNEQFF TGTGCCATCAGCCTACAGGGGGGGACTACCAGCTCCTACAATGAGCAGTTCTTC
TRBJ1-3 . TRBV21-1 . CASSLRRWSSGNTIYF TGTGCCAGCAGCTTGCGACGGTGGAGCTCTGGAAACACCATATATTTT
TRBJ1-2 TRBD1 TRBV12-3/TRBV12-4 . CASSSGQGGYTF TGTGCCAGCAGTTCTGGACAGGGTGGCTACACCTTC
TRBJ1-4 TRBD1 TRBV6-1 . CASSEGGGREKLFF TGTGCCAGCAGTGAAGGAGGGGGCAGAGAAAAACTGTTTTTT
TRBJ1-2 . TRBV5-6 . CASSLSGVASYGYTF TGTGCCAGCAGCTTGTCAGGGGTCGCCTCCTATGGCTACACCTTC
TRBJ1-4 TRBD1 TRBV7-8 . CASSFSQGVAEKLFF TGTGCCAGCAGCTTTTCCCAGGGGGTTGCTGAAAAACTGTTTTTT
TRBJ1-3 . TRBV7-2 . CASSLDRNGNTIYF TGTGCCAGCAGCTTAGACAGGAATGGAAACACCATATATTTT
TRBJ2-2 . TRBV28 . CASIGTGELFF TGTGCCAGCATCGGGACCGGGGAGCTGTTTTTT
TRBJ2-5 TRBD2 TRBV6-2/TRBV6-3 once CASSRSGVETQYF TGTGCCAGCAGTCGTAGCGGGGTAGAGACCCAGTACTTC
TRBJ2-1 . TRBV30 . CAWRTGEQFF TGTGCCTGGAGGACTGGGGAGCAGTTCTTC
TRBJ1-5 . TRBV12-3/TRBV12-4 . CASSRDNQPQHF TGTGCCAGCAGCCGGGACAATCAGCCCCAGCATTTT
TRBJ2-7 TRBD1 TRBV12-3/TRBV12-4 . CASSPQGFEQYF TGTGCCAGCAGCCCACAGGGGTTCGAGCAGTACTTC
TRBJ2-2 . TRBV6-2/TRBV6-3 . CASSWGPVGELFF TGTGCCAGCAGTTGGGGGCCCGTTGGGGAGCTGTTTTTT
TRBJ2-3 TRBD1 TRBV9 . CASSVAPGGYSDTQYF TGTGCCAGCAGCGTAGCTCCAGGGGGCTATTCAGATACGCAGTATTTT
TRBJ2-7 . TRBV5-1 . CASSSQGPAYEQYF TGCGCCAGCAGTTCACAGGGTCCGGCCTACGAGCAGTACTTC
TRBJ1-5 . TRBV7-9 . CASSSDGGSNQPQHF TGTGCCAGCAGCTCCGACGGGGGGAGCAATCAGCCCCAGCATTTT
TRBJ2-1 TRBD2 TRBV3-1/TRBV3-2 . CASLGTTPYNEQFF TGTGCCAGCCTCGGGACTACCCCATACAATGAGCAGTTCTTC
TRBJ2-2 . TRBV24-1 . CATSDPGVITGELFF TGTGCCACCAGTGATCCCGGGGTTATCACCGGGGAGCTGTTTTTT
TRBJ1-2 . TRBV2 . CASRDQGLNYGYTF TGTGCCAGCAGAGACCAGGGACTAAACTATGGCTACACCTTC
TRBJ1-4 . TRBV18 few CASSRGLNEKLFF TGTGCCAGCTCACGGGGACTTAATGAAAAACTGTTTTTT
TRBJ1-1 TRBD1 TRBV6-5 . CASSFTGTGNTEAFF TGTGCCAGCAGCTTTACCGGGACAGGGAACACTGAAGCTTTCTTT
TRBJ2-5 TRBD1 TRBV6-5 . CASRPNRDSQETQYF TGTGCCAGCAGACCCAATAGGGACAGCCAAGAGACCCAGTACTTC
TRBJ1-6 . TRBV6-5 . CASSLGTSSRSPLHF TGTGCCAGCAGTTTGGGGACTTCATCGAGATCACCCCTCCACTTT
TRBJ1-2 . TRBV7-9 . CASSLAGAGDYGYTF TGTGCCAGCAGCTTAGCGGGAGCAGGTGATTATGGCTACACCTTC
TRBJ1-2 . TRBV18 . CASSPGGNGYTF TGTGCCAGCTCACCAGGAGGGAACGGCTACACCTTC
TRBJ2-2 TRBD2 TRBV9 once CASSVALAGPNTGELFF TGTGCCAGCAGCGTAGCGCTAGCGGGGCCAAACACCGGGGAGCTGTTTTTT
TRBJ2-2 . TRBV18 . CASSPLQGPTGELFF TGTGCCAGCTCACCACTACAGGGCCCCACCGGGGAGCTGTTTTTT
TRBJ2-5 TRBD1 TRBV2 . CASSPDRGSGETQYF TGTGCCAGCAGCCCCGACAGGGGTTCAGGGGAGACCCAGTACTTC
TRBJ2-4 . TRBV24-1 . CATSDLLGNIQYF TGTGCCACCAGTGATTTGCTCGGAAACATTCAGTACTTC
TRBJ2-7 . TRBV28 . CASSLPWTDTYEQYF TGTGCCAGCAGTTTACCGTGGACAGATACCTACGAGCAGTACTTC
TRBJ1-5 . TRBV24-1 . CATSDFNRNQPQHF TGTGCCACCAGTGATTTTAACAGGAATCAGCCCCAGCATTTT
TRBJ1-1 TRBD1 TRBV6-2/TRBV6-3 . CASSSSVDRVRTEAFF TGTGCCAGCAGTAGCTCGGTCGACAGGGTCAGGACTGAAGCTTTCTTT
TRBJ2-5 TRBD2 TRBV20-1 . CSASGSAGDQETQYF TGCAGTGCTAGTGGGTCTGCGGGGGACCAAGAGACCCAGTACTTC
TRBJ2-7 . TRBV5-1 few CASSLDRVYEQYF TGCGCCAGCAGCTTGGACAGAGTTTACGAGCAGTACTTC
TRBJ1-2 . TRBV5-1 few CASSLAGQAILSGYTF TGCGCCAGCAGCTTGGCAGGGCAGGCTATTTTAAGTGGCTACACCTTC
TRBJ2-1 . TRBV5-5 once CASSLSADSYNEQFF TGTGCCAGCAGCTTGTCGGCGGACTCCTACAATGAGCAGTTCTTC
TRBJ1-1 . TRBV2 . CASSRLENTEAFF TGTGCCAGCAGTCGCCTAGAGAACACTGAAGCTTTCTTT